This TCR beta chain was found in a study of blood T cell repertoires in COVID-19. On the study more broadly: COVID-19 samples collected from the United States, Italy and Spain covered acute and convalescent phases. The analysed material was cDNA or gDNA that came from T cells, B-cell-depleted T cells, or PBMCs.

In the original workflow: Amplified reference gene primers provided the basis for estimating nucleated cell counts. Measured with immunoSEQ multiplex PCR; TCRdb has only the in-frame clones, and not every one. Clone size and V and J calls were adopted from that table, with D and trimming inferred from the DNA. The sample lists 30,000 to 50,000 clones, approximately 85% seen once, with approximately 10% in the top ten. The CDR3 is 13 amino acids. What was sequenced was peripheral blood. The chain couples TRBV12-1 to TRBJ2-6; TRBD1, the table's D call, lacks a check against the DNA. TRBV12-1 is shown as a pseudogene. This TCR derives from a human donor in a cohort sampled during active COVID-19. CDR3 DNA: TGTGCCAGGAAACAGCAGGGGGCCAACGTCCTGACTTTC. Translation gives CARKQQGANVLTF.